This TCR beta chain was profiled in a study of blood T cell repertoires in COVID-19. In the study's own analysis: Quantification of nucleated cells was approximated via reference gene primer amplification. The table came from immunoSEQ multiplex PCR; TCRdb's copy has only in-frame clones and leaves some out. From that table come the V and J calls and clone size; the DNA was used to work out D and trimming. The sample includes more than 75,000 clones, 75% to 90% of them seen just once. The receptor was isolated from an elderly man with active or convalescent COVID-19. Sample: peripheral blood.

CDR3 sequence: CASSLRQGTTEAFF. The CDR3 DNA sequence: TGCGCCAGCAGCCTGCGACAGGGGACTACTGAAGCTTTCTTT. The chain employs TRBV5-1 and TRBJ1-1, with 8 bases identical to TRBD1. The germline gives CDR1 SGHRS, CDR2 YFSETQ. This CDR3 is 14 amino acids long. V dropped 4 bases and J dropped 5; count of bases not matched to a gene: 7.